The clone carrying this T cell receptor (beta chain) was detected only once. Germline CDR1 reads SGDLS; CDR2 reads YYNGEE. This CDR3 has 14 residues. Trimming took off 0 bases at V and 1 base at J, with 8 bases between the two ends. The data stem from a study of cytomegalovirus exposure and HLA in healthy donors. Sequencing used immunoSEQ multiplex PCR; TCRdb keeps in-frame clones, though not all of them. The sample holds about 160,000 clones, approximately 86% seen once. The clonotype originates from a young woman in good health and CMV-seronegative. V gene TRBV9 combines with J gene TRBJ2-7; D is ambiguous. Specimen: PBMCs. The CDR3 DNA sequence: TGTGCCAGCAGCGTAGGGCAGTTGTCCTACGAGCAGTACTTC. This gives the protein CASSVGQLSYEQYF. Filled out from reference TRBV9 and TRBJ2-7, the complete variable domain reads DSGVTQTPKHLITATGQRVTLRCSPRSGDLSVYWYQQSLDQGLQFLIQYYNGEERAKGNILERFSAQQFPDLHSELNLSSLELGDSALYFCASSVGQLSYEQYFGPGTRLTVT.